The text below deals with one T cell receptor (beta chain). This specimen belongs to a study of shared clonotypes between healthy human individuals. The data were produced by immunoSEQ multiplex PCR, yet TCRdb's version contains in-frame clones alone and is incomplete. This sample has roughly 1 million clones, with about three quarters found just once. V dropped 5 bases and J dropped 2; count of bases not matched to a gene: 8. This CDR3 is 17 amino acids long. CDR1 and CDR2 from the germline V gene are LNHDA and SQIVND (reference sequence). The chain employs TRBV19 and TRBJ2-2; TRBD1 aligns across 10 bases. This clonotype was sampled from a man between 18 and 29 years old in good health. Sequencing was done on a sample of memory CD4+ T cells sorted from blood. The subset here: CD45RA-negative fraction. The CDR3 sequence: CASSVAGQGKNTGELFF. DNA of the CDR3: TGTGCCAGTAGTGTCGCGGGACAGGGGAAAAACACCGGGGAGCTGTTTTTT.